This T cell receptor beta chain emerged from a study of blood T cell repertoires in COVID-19 (dated by TCRdb to about 2020). Turning to the overall study: Samples covering the acute and convalescent phases of COVID-19 were provided by collaborators in the United States, Italy and Spain. The material from the prospective study consisted of cDNA or gDNA derived from T cells, B-cell-depleted T cells, or PBMCs. Subjects who had been exposed to COVID-19, were actively infected with it, or had recovered from it provided the deeply sampled blood TCRbeta repertoires that made up the dataset. The repertoires were released in a freely available public database meant as a resource for research on the immune response to SARS-CoV-2. The samples were drawn from the first 160 participants of the ongoing ImmuneRACE study and from more than 1,000 subjects provided by 6 global collaborators. Sample metadata almost always included a de-identified subject ID, COVID-19 status, age in years and sex. Where available, HLA class I and class II types were obtained from metadata supplied by the sample provider rather than from assay-based typing.

The cysteine opens and the phenylalanine closes a CDR3 of 13 amino acids. CDR3 DNA only is kept here, 39 bases in frame from base 1. As encoded in the germline V gene (reference sequence), CDR1 is LNHDA while CDR2 is SQIVND. V trim: 4 bases; J trim: 5 bases; unmatched bases: 4. As regards this clone: Its antigen is unknown. No base quality values were provided; no much bigger clone lies one nucleotide off.

The investigation overall reported the following: The amount of clinical and demographic metadata varied by source and participant and was provided uncurated.

Each collaborating institution followed its own protocols to collect whole blood in K2EDTA tubes. Collaborator samples were shipped for TCRbeta analysis as frozen whole blood, isolated PBMCs, or DNA extracted from either sample type. TCRbeta CDR3 regions were amplified from genomic DNA by means of the immunoSEQ Assay, a bias-controlled multiplex PCR. The original methods were these. Within the assay, amplification of reference gene primers was used to estimate how many nucleated cells each sample contained. To quantify the absolute abundance of each unique TCRbeta CDR3 rearrangement, sequence reads were collapsed and filtered. For each sample, productive Simpson clonality was calculated by taking the square root of Simpson's diversity index across productive rearrangements. TCRdb limited this immuneACCESS table to in-frame rearrangements with V and J called. A share of clones is missing; checked studies link under half to unresolved V genes, and the rest is unexplained. V, J and clone size are those of that table, while D and trimming were read from the DNA. The table for this sample lists 52,000 or so clones; roughly 90% of them were counted only once. The ten largest clones take up around 9.7% of the sample.

The TCR was taken from a woman older than 75 with acute or convalescent COVID-19. Here the chain combines TRBV19 and TRBJ1-1; 7 central nucleotides agree with TRBD1. Sequencing was performed on peripheral blood. CDR3 protein: CASSTHRGTEAFF. The nucleotides read TGTGCCAGTAGTACTCACAGGGGTACTGAAGCTTTCTTT.